This TCR beta chain was sequenced in a study of OX40 agonist ivuxolimab in advanced cancers. Using immunoSEQ multiplex PCR, the repertoire was profiled, and TCRdb retains in-frame clones only, with some absent. The table shows some 68,000 clones, with 88% occurring only once. This specimen was CD4+ or CD8+ T cells sorted from blood, taken in a trial of the OX40 agonist ivuxolimab. The origin of this receptor is an adult with an advanced solid tumor such as melanoma, head and neck, liver or kidney cancer.

The CDR3 is CASSSQGHLYEQYF. The CDR3 DNA reads as TGTGCCAGCAGTTCCCAAGGACACCTTTACGAGCAGTACTTC. V is TRBV6-1 and J is TRBJ2-7; D is perhaps TRBD1 (5 bases). Germline V gives CDR1 MNHNS, CDR2 SASEGT. Trimming stripped 5 bases from V and 4 bases from J, with 15 bases between. This CDR3 is 14 amino acids long.